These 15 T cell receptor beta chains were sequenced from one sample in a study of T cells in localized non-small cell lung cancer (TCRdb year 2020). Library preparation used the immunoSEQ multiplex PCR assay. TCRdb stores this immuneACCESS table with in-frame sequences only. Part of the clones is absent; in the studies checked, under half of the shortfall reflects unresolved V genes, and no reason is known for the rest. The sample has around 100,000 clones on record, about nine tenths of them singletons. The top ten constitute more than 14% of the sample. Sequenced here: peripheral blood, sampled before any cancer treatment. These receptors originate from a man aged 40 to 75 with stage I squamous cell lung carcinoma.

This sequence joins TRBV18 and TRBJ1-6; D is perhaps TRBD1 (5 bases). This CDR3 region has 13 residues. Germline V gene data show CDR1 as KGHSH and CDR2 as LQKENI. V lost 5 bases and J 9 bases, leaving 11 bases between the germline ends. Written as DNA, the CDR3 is TGTGCCAGCTCAGGGGACCGAAGTTCACCCCTCCACTTT. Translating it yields CASSGDRSSPLHF.

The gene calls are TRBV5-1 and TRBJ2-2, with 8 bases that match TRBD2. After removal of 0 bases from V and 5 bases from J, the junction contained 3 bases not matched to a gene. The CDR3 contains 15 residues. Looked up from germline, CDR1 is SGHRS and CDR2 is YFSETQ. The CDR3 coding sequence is TGCGCCAGCAGCTTGGGACTAGCGTTGACCGGGGAGCTGTTTTTT. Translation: CASSLGLALTGELFF.

Written as DNA, the CDR3 is TGTGCCAGTAGTCTCCAGGACAGAACTTCACCCCTCCACTTT. It codes for CASSLQDRTSPLHF. V and J are TRBV19 and TRBJ1-6; tentative D call: TRBD1 (6 bases). V lost 5 bases and J 9 bases, leaving 14 bases between the germline ends. Per the germline V gene, CDR1 is LNHDA and CDR2 is SQIVND (reference sequence). The length of the CDR3 is 14 residues.

CDR3 in amino acids: CASSRQTGTYGYTF. The DNA of the CDR3 is TGTGCCAGCAGCCGACAGACAGGGACCTATGGCTACACCTTC. The chain joins TRBV14 to TRBJ1-2, with 7 bases identical to TRBD1. The CDR3 is 14 amino acids. J gave up 4 bases and V 4 bases, and 6 bases lay outside the gene matches. Looked up from germline, CDR1 is SGHDN and CDR2 is FVKESK.

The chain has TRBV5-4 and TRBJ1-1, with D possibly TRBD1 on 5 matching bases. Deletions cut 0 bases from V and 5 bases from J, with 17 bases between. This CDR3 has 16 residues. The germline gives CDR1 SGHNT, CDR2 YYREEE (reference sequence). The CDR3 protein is CASSLEVERAGTEAFF. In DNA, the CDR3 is TGTGCCAGCAGCTTGGAGGTAGAACGGGCAGGGACTGAAGCTTTCTTT.

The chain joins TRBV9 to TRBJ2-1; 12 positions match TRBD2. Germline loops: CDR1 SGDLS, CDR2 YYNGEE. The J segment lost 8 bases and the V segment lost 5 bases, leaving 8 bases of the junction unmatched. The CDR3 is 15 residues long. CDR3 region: CASSGRTSGAHEQFF. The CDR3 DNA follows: TGTGCCAGCAGTGGTAGGACTAGCGGGGCCCATGAGCAGTTCTTC.

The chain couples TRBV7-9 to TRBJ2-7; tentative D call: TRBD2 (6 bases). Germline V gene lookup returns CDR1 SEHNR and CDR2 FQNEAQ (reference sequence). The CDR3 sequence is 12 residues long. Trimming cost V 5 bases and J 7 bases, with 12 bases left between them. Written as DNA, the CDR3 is TGTGCCAGCAGCCCGGGACTTAGAGAGCAGTACTTC. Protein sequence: CASSPGLREQYF. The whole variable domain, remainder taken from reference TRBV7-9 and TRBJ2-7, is DTGVSQNPRHKITKRGQNVTFRCDPISEHNRLYWYRQTLGQGPEFLTYFQNEAQLEKSRLLSDRFSAERPKGSFSTLEIQRTEQGDSAMYLCASSPGLREQYFGPGTRLTVT.

In DNA, the CDR3 is TGCGCCAGCAGCCTCCTTCAAGAGACCCAGTACTTC. Protein: CASSLLQETQYF. This chain joins TRBV5-1 and TRBJ2-5; D is ambiguous. From germline, CDR1 is SGHRS and CDR2 YFSETQ. The CDR3 sequence is 12 residues long. Trimming pared 4 bases from V and 2 bases from J, leaving 6 bases between.

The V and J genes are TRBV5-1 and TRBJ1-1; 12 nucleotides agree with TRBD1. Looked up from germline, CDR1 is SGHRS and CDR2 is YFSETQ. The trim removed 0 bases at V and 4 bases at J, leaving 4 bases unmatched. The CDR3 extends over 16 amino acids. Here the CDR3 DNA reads TGCGCCAGCAGCTTGGGAGGGACAGGGGGCTTCACTGAAGCTTTCTTT. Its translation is CASSLGGTGGFTEAFF.

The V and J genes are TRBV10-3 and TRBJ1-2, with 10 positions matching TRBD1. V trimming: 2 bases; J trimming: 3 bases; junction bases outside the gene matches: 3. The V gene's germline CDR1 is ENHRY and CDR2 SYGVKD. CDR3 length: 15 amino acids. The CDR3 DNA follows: TGTGCCATCAGTGAGCTGGGACAGGGGTACTATGGCTACACCTTC. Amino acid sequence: CAISELGQGYYGYTF.

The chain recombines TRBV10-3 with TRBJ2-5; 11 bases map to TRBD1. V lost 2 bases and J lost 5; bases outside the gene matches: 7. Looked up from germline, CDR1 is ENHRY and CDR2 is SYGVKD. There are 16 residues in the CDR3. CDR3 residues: CAISERDRGIRETQYF. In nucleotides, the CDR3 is TGTGCCATCAGTGAGAGGGACAGGGGGATTAGGGAGACCCAGTACTTC.

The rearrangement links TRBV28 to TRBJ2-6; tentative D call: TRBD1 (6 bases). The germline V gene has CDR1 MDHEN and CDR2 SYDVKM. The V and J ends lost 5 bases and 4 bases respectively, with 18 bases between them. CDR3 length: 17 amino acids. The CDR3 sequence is CASSEIQGFRGANVLTF. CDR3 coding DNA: TGTGCCAGCAGTGAGATCCAGGGGTTTCGGGGGGCCAACGTCCTGACTTTC.

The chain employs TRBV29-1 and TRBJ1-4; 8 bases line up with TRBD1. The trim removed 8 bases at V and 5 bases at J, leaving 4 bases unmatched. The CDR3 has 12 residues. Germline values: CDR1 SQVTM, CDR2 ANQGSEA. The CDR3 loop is CSYGTGNEKLFF. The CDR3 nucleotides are TGCAGCTACGGGACAGGAAATGAAAAACTGTTTTTT.

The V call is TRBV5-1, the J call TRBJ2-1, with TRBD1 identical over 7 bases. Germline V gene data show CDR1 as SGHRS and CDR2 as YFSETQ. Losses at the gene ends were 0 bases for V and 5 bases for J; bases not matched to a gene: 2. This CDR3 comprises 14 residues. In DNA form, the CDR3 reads TGCGCCAGCAGCTTGGAAGGGGGCCACAATGAGCAGTTCTTC. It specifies CASSLEGGHNEQFF.

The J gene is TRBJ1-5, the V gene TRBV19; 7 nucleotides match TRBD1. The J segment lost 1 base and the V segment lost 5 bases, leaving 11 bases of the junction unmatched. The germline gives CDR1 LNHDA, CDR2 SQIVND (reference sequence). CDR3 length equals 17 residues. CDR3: CASSSWTGVLSNQPQHF. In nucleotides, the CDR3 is TGTGCCAGTAGTTCCTGGACAGGAGTTCTAAGCAATCAGCCCCAGCATTTT.